The 25 T cell receptor delta chains reported below all come from one sample, sequenced in a study of gamma-delta chains in newborns, infants, children. TCRdb re-processed the reads using CATT. The sample has 1,400 or so delta-chain clones, less than 1.3% seen once. The sample comprised blood. The receptors originated from a child in good health.

The sample holds a few counts of this clone. Other DNA sequences within the sample encode an identical CDR3. The J gene is TRDJ1, the V gene TRDV1, with D tentatively TRDD3 (6 bases). The V and J ends lost 2 bases and 2 bases respectively, with 45 bases between them. The CDR3 spans 26 residues. The germline gives CDR1 TSWWSYY, CDR2 QGS. In DNA form, the CDR3 reads TGTGCTCTTGGGGAAAGGTGGCCGATCTCGCGGACTTTTGTACTGGGTTTAGATGGACCTACCGATAAACTCATCTTT. It translates to CALGERWPISRTFVLGLDGPTDKLIF.

This chain uses TRDV2 with TRDJ3, with 8 bases identical to TRDD3. CDR1 and CDR2 (germline): GEAIGNYY, EKD. This CDR3 comprises 19 residues. After removal of 5 bases from V and 2 bases from J, the junction contained 13 bases not matched to a gene. The CDR3: CACGTLGDSSPWDTRQMFF. DNA for the CDR3: TGTGCCTGTGGTACCCTGGGGGACTCTTCCCCCTGGGACACCCGACAGATGTTTTTC.

In its sample, this clone was seen a few times. A far more abundant clone sits one base away, making this likely a read error. Other DNA sequences from this sample encode an identical CDR3 as well. V usage is TRDV2 and J usage is TRDJ3; 8 bases are a match to TRDD3. J gave up 2 bases and V 3 bases, and 8 bases lay outside the gene matches. The germline gives CDR1 GEAIGNYY, CDR2 EKD. This CDR3 is 18 amino acids long. CDR3 DNA: TGTGCCTGTGACGGGACTGGGGGGTACGCCTGGGACACCCGACAGATGTTTTTC. This codes for CACDGTGGYAWDTRQMFF.

This clone was counted between two and nine times. The chain carries TRDV2 and TRDJ3; 11 bases agree with TRDD3. Trimming at V came to 0 bases and at J to 0 bases, leaving 6 bases not matched to a gene. The CDR3 length is 20 residues. Germline CDR1 reads GEAIGNYY; CDR2 reads EKD. DNA for the CDR3: TGTGCCTGTGACACCCTCCGTACTGGGGGATACTCCTGGGACACCCGACAGATGTTTTTC. It yields the protein CACDTLRTGGYSWDTRQMFF.

This clone has more than one count but fewer than ten. The chain carries TRDV2 and TRDJ3, with TRDD3 matching 8 bases. The germline gives CDR1 GEAIGNYY, CDR2 EKD. The CDR3 spans 16 residues. With 0 bases clipped from V and 4 bases from J, the junction kept 1 base outside the gene matches. The DNA for the CDR3 is TGTGCCTGTGACACCGTGGGGGATTGGGACACCCGACAGATGTTTTTC. It yields the protein CACDTVGDWDTRQMFF.

This clone has more than one count but fewer than ten. The chain recombines TRDV2 with TRDJ2; 10 positions match TRDD3. V trimming: 4 bases; J trimming: 0 bases; junction bases outside the gene matches: 13. This CDR3 is built from 19 residues. CDR1 and CDR2 from the germline V gene are GEAIGNYY and EKD. This chain's CDR3 is CACDPLNTGGSPLTAQLFF. The CDR3 region has the DNA TGTGCCTGTGATCCCCTTAATACTGGGGGATCTCCTTTGACAGCACAACTCTTCTTT.

This clone appeared a few times. A far larger clone is a single base away, which makes a read error likely. This sequence joins TRAV29/DV5 and TRDJ1; tentative D call: TRDD3 (5 bases). The CDR3 length is 12 residues. Between the trimmed V and J ends, which lost 3 bases and 4 bases, there was a span of 10 bases. In germline, CDR1 is NSMFDY, CDR2 ISSIKDK. CDR3 nucleotide sequence: TGTGCAGCAAAGGTATACGGCGATAAACTCATCTTT. Encoded protein: CAAKVYGDKLIF.

Of note for this clone: Just one base apart from a much larger clone, this may be a read error. The chain combines TRDV1 with TRDJ1; D might be TRDD3 (5 bases). Germline loops: CDR1 TSWWSYY, CDR2 QGS. The CDR3 extends over 15 amino acids. CDR3 residues: CAFGELRKHTDKLIF. For the CDR3, the DNA is TGTGCTTTTGGGGAATTGAGGAAACACACCGATAAACTCATCTTT.

Remarks on this clone: A much larger clone differs by one base, so this may be a read error. Distinct nucleotide sequences in the sample also encode this CDR3. This sequence joins TRDV2 and TRDJ1, with 12 bases aligning to TRDD3. Germline loops: CDR1 GEAIGNYY, CDR2 EKD. The CDR3 runs to 20 residues. The V segment lost 3 bases and the J segment 1 base; nucleotides outside the gene matches: 17. The CDR3 region is CACDYITGGYLVGVTDKLIF. Here the CDR3 DNA reads TGTGCCTGTGACTACATTACTGGGGGATACCTAGTCGGTGTCACCGATAAACTCATCTTT.

This clone came up a few times. V usage is TRDV2 and J usage is TRDJ3; 10 positions agree with TRDD3. This CDR3 comprises 17 residues. With 0 bases clipped from V and 3 bases from J, the junction kept 1 base outside the gene matches. Germline lookup yields CDR1 GEAIGNYY and CDR2 EKD. The CDR3 sequence: CACDTAGGYWDTRQMFF. In nucleotides, the CDR3 is TGTGCCTGTGACACCGCTGGGGGATACTGGGACACCCGACAGATGTTTTTC.

This clone is categorized as medium-sized. This sample includes further DNA sequences coding for the same CDR3. V usage is TRDV1 and J usage is TRDJ1, with D perhaps matching TRDD3 (5 bases). Trimming left V 0 bases short and J 4 bases short, with 12 bases between. In germline, CDR1 is TSWWSYY, CDR2 QGS. The CDR3 covers 15 residues. The CDR3 DNA is TGTGCTCTTGGGGAACTTTCGTGTACTGGCGATAAACTCATCTTT. Translating gives CALGELSCTGDKLIF.

This clone showed up just a few times. The chain recombines TRDV2 with TRDJ3; 8 positions agree with TRDD3. The V segment lost 0 bases and the J segment 1 base; nucleotides outside the gene matches: 7. The CDR3 totals 19 residues. Germline assignment: CDR1 GEAIGNYY and CDR2 EKD. The CDR3 region is CACDTVWGTASWDTRQMFF. DNA for the CDR3: TGTGCCTGTGACACCGTCTGGGGGACCGCATCCTGGGACACCCGACAGATGTTTTTC.

In its sample, this clone is large. Other DNA variants within this sample encode the same CDR3. This chain connects TRDV2 to TRDJ1; 9 nucleotides agree with TRDD3. The CDR3 extends over 18 amino acids. V shed 1 base, J shed 0 bases, and the junction held 11 bases outside the gene matches. CDR1 and CDR2 (germline): GEAIGNYY, EKD. This CDR3 reads CACDTIRGYAEYTDKLIF. In nucleotides, the CDR3 is TGTGCCTGTGACACAATAAGGGGATACGCCGAGTACACCGATAAACTCATCTTT.

The chain uses TRDV2 and TRDJ3, with 12 bases that match TRDD3. Germline CDR1 reads GEAIGNYY; CDR2 reads EKD. Trimming cost V 3 bases and J 3 bases; bases outside gene matches: 5. The CDR3 contains 18 residues. The CDR3: CACDPLGDTDWDTRQMFF. The CDR3 DNA follows: TGTGCCTGTGACCCACTGGGGGATACCGACTGGGACACCCGACAGATGTTTTTC.

This clone is deemed medium-sized. The sample contains more than one DNA sequence encoding this CDR3. The chain has TRDV2 and TRDJ2, with TRDD3 identical over 7 bases. The CDR3 runs to 14 residues. Unmatched junction bases numbered 0, after V lost 0 bases and J lost 3 bases. Germline CDR1 GEAIGNYY, CDR2 EKD. CDR3 loop: CACDTWGMTAQLFF. The CDR3 region has the DNA TGTGCCTGTGACACCTGGGGGATGACAGCACAACTCTTCTTT.

Worth noting for this clone: This sequence may be a read error, since a much larger clone differs from it by one base. Other DNA sequences of this sample code for an identical CDR3. The rearrangement links TRDV1 to TRDJ1; 9 bases line up with TRDD3. The germline V gene encodes CDR1 TSWWSYY and CDR2 QGS. The CDR3 consists of 24 residues. CDR3: CALGELTRPPSLGVRGDTTDKLIF. CDR3 in DNA: TGTGCTCTTGGGGAACTGACGAGGCCGCCTTCCCTTGGCGTGAGGGGGGATACTACCGATAAGCTCATCTTT.

This clone was detected a few times. This likely came from a read error, as a far larger clone is one base away. The chain combines TRDV2 with TRDJ1; 9 bases are shared with TRDD3. The trim removed 0 bases at V and 0 bases at J, leaving 10 bases unmatched. This CDR3 has 18 amino acids. Germline-derived CDR1 and CDR2 are GEAIGNYY and EKD. In DNA, the CDR3 is TGTGCCTGTGACACCGTTACTAGGGGATACGGCTACACCGATAAACTCATCTTT. It is translated as CACDTVTRGYGYTDKLIF.

Remarks on this clone: With a much larger clone just one base away, this may be a read error. This chain connects TRDV2 to TRDJ1; 8 bases map to TRDD3. Germline loops: CDR1 GEAIGNYY, CDR2 EKD. The CDR3 has 17 amino acids. CDR3 amino acids: CACDLLGDQTRRDILIF. The CDR3, as DNA: TGTGCCTGTGACCTTCTGGGGGACCAGACTCGGCGCGATATACTCATCTTT.

Concerning this clone: Only one base separates this from a far larger clonotype, so it likely reflects a read error. The sample carries other DNA sequences with the same CDR3. The chain links TRDV2 to TRDJ1; no definite D call. This CDR3 is built from 15 residues. CDR1 is GEAIGNYY and CDR2 is EKD in the germline V gene. The CDR3 DNA sequence: TGTGCCTGTGACCCTCTTGGGCCGAGGACCGATAAGCTCATCTTT. This translates into CACDPLGPRTDKLIF.

This clone turned up a few times. Since a far larger clone is one base different, this is likely a read error. This same CDR3 is encoded by further DNA sequences in the sample. The CDR3 spells CACDTIGVATDKLIF. CDR3 sequence (DNA): TGCGCCTGTGACACCATTGGGGTCGCCACCGATAAACTCATCTTT. The chain uses TRDV2 and TRDJ1; tentative D call: TRDD3 (5 bases). This CDR3 comprises 15 residues. From germline, CDR1 is GEAIGNYY and CDR2 EKD.

In its sample, this clone was seen a few times. This CDR3 is CALGEQIRTAQLFF. The CDR3 coding sequence is TGTGCTCTTGGGGAACAAATACGGACAGCACAACTCTTCTTT. The genes are TRDV1 and TRDJ2; either TRDD1 or TRDD3 may fit D (5 bases each). The germline gives CDR1 TSWWSYY, CDR2 QGS. With 1 base removed from V and 4 bases from J, the gap between germline ends came to 7 bases. The length of the CDR3 is 14 residues.

This clone was detected only a few times. The protein held in TCRdb is that of a much larger clone and does not match this DNA's translation at residue 12, likely because of a read error; the protein shown is translated from the DNA. The J gene is TRDJ1, the V gene TRDV2; no reliable D call. Germline V gene data show CDR1 as GEAIGNYY and CDR2 as EKD. This CDR3 is 15 amino acids long. CDR3: CACDPLGPRTDELIF. The CDR3 coding sequence is TGTGCCTGTGACCCTCTTGGGCCGAGGACCGATGAACTCATCTTT.

This clone was found a few times. The protein that TCRdb holds for this DNA derives from a much larger clone and differs from the translated DNA at residue 4, which likely indicates a read error; the protein shown here is translated from the DNA. The chain has TRDV2 and TRDJ1; 9 bases align to TRDD3. Germline values: CDR1 GEAIGNYY, CDR2 EKD. The CDR3 extends over 19 amino acids. The J segment lost 8 bases and the V segment lost 5 bases, leaving 26 bases of the junction unmatched. In nucleotides, the CDR3 is TGTGCCTGTGGCCGGTTAGGAGAGCCCGGAGGCGTGGGGGATAGGAAACTCATCTTT. Protein: CACGRLGEPGGVGDRKLIF.

Only a few counts were recorded for this clone. It may be a read error: a sequence one base away is much more abundant. The sample carries other DNA sequences with the same CDR3. The chain links TRDV2 to TRDJ1; unclear D gene. Germline CDR1 reads GEAIGNYY; CDR2 reads EKD. CDR3 length: 14 residues. DNA of the CDR3: TGCGCCTGTGACACCGTCTCGGTCACCGATAAACTCATCTTT. It codes for CACDTVSVTDKLIF.

This clone was detected only a few times. A read error likely explains this, since a far larger clone differs by one base. Other nucleotide sequences in the sample specify the same CDR3. The rearrangement links TRDV2 to TRDJ3, with TRDD3 matching 10 bases. The CDR3 is made up of 18 amino acids. The V segment lost 0 bases and the J segment 4 bases; nucleotides outside the gene matches: 5. CDR1 and CDR2 from the germline V gene are GEAIGNYY and EKD. CDR3 residues: CACDTLGDSSWDTRQMFF. The CDR3 nucleotides read TGTGCCTGTGACACCCTGGGGGATAGCTCTTGGGACACCCGACAGATGTTTTTC.